The 8 T cell receptor beta chains presented below share a single source sample, sequenced in a study of T cell repertoires in cytomegalovirus infection. TCRdb processed the reads anew with MiXCR; each CDR3 protein has one entry. This table has about 830,000 distinct CDR3 sequences, over 25% appearing once. Which antigens these TCRs recognize remains unknown. This specimen was cultured CD8+ T cells from PBMCs, taken from culture after CMV antigen stimulation. Receptors originate from a human donor in good health (CMV status not recorded). Some clones in this sample may be carry-over from other donors' samples.

The V call is TRBV6-8, the J call TRBJ1-2; TRBD1 is a possible D gene (6 bases). The V gene lost 6 bases and the J gene lost 3 bases, with 14 bases spanning the gap. This CDR3 spans 14 amino acids. Germline V lookup: CDR1 MNHGY, CDR2 SAAAGT. The CDR3 sequence is CASRRKGGYYGYTF. In DNA form, the CDR3 reads TGTGCCAGCAGACGGAAAGGGGGGTACTATGGCTACACCTTC.

This clonotype has ten or more counts. The DNA of the CDR3 is TGTGCCAGCAGCCCGGGACAGGGGGCGAGGGCTTTCTTT. Protein sequence: CASSPGQGARAFF. The chain uses TRBV7-8 and TRBJ1-1; the match to TRBD1 covers 12 bases. The CDR3 runs 13 residues. The ends lost 5 bases at V and 11 bases at J; junction bases unmatched: 6. CDR1 is SGHVS and CDR2 is FQNEAQ in the germline V gene.

The table lists this clonotype with many counts. This rearrangement joins TRBV6-1 to TRBJ1-2; TRBD1 might be the D (6 bases). The ends were cut back, 5 bases at V and 4 bases at J, with 14 bases in the middle. Per germline, CDR1 MNHNS and CDR2 SASEGT. This CDR3 contains 14 residues. Here the CDR3 reads CASSSSQGFYGYTF. The DNA for the CDR3 is TGTGCCAGCAGTTCCTCACAGGGATTCTATGGCTACACCTTC.

The table lists this clonotype with many counts. The CDR3 here is CASSLEGTVHEPQHF. DNA for the CDR3: TGTGCCAGCAGCTTAGAGGGAACGGTTCACGAGCCCCAGCATTTT. The genes are TRBV7-2 and TRBJ1-5; D is unresolved. Deletions cut 1 base from V and 8 bases from J, with 15 bases between. This CDR3 is built from 15 residues. CDR1 is SGHTA, CDR2 FQGNSA, per germline.

This clonotype was seen once. This chain links TRBV2 with TRBJ1-2; D perhaps matches TRBD1 (5 bases). This CDR3 has 13 residues. With 10 bases removed from V and 7 bases from J, the gap between germline ends came to 19 bases. Germline assignment: CDR1 SNHLY and CDR2 FYNNEI. The CDR3, as DNA: TGTGCCATCCATGGATCCAGGGAGGGTGGCTACACCTTC. This encodes CAIHGSREGGYTF.

The chain employs TRBV7-9 and TRBJ1-2; 7 bases are shared with TRBD1. Trimming took 6 bases from V and 6 from J; bases not matched to a gene: 7. The CDR3 contains 13 residues. Germline V lookup: CDR1 SEHNR, CDR2 FQNEAQ (reference sequence). DNA for the CDR3: TGTGCCAGCAGAGATACAGGGGATGATGGCTACACCTTC. Its translation: CASRDTGDDGYTF.

In regard to this clonotype: A much more abundant neighbour one base away suggests this may be a read error. The J gene is TRBJ2-7, the V gene TRBV7-8; TRBD2 is a possible D gene (5 bases). Germline loops: CDR1 SGHVS, CDR2 FQNEAQ. The CDR3 length is 14 residues. In nucleotides, the CDR3 is TGTGCCAGCAGCTTACCACCGGACTTAGCCGAGCGGTACTTC. Translation gives CASSLPPDLAERYF.

Comment on this clonotype: The junction shows a germline mismatch at one end, possibly a read error. This sequence joins TRBV6-1 and TRBJ2-3; 14 positions match TRBD2. Germline-derived CDR1 and CDR2 are MNHNS and SASEGT. CDR3 length: 15 residues. CDR3 loop: CVSSGTSGGLDTQYF. The CDR3, as DNA: TGTGTCAGCAGTGGGACTAGCGGGGGCTTAGATACGCAGTATTTT.